The 9 T cell receptor beta chains listed next were all sequenced from one sample in a study of molecular identifiers for immune sequencing clone quantification (dated by TCRdb to 2017 to 2018). The library was produced with PCR. The sample was run on a NextSeq 500. TCRdb reanalyzed the raw reads on its own, using fastp at Q25 for trimming and MiXCR for clone calling, and kept in-frame beta chains. Every entry covers one CDR3 protein and lists the most common genes and DNA from its rows. Across this sample there are nearly 650,000 distinct CDR3 sequences, with about 25% seen only once. The ten largest account for about 0.8% of the sample. The sequencing sample was made of naive CD8+ T cells from blood, with Jurkat cell RNA spiked in. Taken with the paper, the label for cell subset or site translates to: FACS-sorted CD8+CD4-CCR7+CD45RA+ naive T cells. Every receptor here comes from a human donor in good health. Some libraries in this study had Jurkat cell RNA spiked in.

The table lists this clonotype with many counts. The genes are TRBV4-3 and TRBJ1-1; TRBD1 agrees at 7 bases. The CDR3 contains 16 residues. Germline V CDR1 and CDR2: LGHNA, YSLEER. The ends lost 0 bases at V and 5 bases at J; junction bases unmatched: 9. The CDR3 here is CASSQDRGGGRTEAFF. The CDR3 DNA follows: TGCGCCAGCAGCCAAGATAGGGGAGGGGGCCGGACTGAAGCTTTCTTT.

The chain carries TRBV6-5 and TRBJ2-5; no clear D. The germline gives CDR1 MNHEY, CDR2 SVGAGI. V lost 5 bases and J lost 4, with 14 bases in between. This CDR3 region has 14 residues. CDR3 bases: TGTGCCAGCAGTCTTACAGTTGGCTCAGAGACCCAGTACTTC. Translated: CASSLTVGSETQYF.

J is TRBJ2-2 and V is TRBV21-1. TRBV21-1 is a pseudogene. This CDR3 has 14 residues. Written as DNA, the CDR3 is TGTGCCAGCAGCAAAGACCCGAAAACCGGGGAGCTGTTTTTT. Its translation is CASSKDPKTGELFF.

This clonotype was counted a few times. CDR3 sequence reads: CASSLVELSTDTQYF. CDR3 nucleotide sequence: TGTGCCAGCAGCTTGGTTGAACTCAGCACAGATACGCAGTATTTT. This chain uses TRBV7-9 with TRBJ2-3; D remains unclear. Trimming removed 3 bases at V and 0 bases at J, with 10 bases between. This CDR3 contains 15 residues. The germline gives CDR1 SEHNR, CDR2 FQNEAQ (reference sequence).

Ten or more counts support this clonotype. J is TRBJ2-2 and V is TRBV13; D ambiguous. The V and J ends lost 5 bases and 4 bases respectively, with 11 bases between them. Germline-derived CDR1 and CDR2 are PRHDT and FYEKMQ (reference sequence). This CDR3 spans 14 amino acids. The CDR3 bases are TGTGCCAGCAGCCCTCCGCGCGGCACCGGGGAGCTGTTTTTT. Its protein product is CASSPPRGTGELFF.

This clonotype was found many times. The chain's CDR3 is CASSPVRLSSGNTIYF. The DNA for the CDR3 is TGTGCCAGCAGTCCGGTCCGGTTATCATCTGGAAACACCATATATTTT. This chain links TRBV6-2 or TRBV6-3 with TRBJ1-3; D gene uncertain. Trimming shortened V by 5 bases and J by 1 base, and 15 bases separated the two germline ends. The CDR3 contains 16 residues. Germline V lookup: CDR1 MNHEY, CDR2 SVGEGT.

For the CDR3, the DNA is TGCGCCAGCAGCCAAGATCACTTGGGGCACAGCTACAATGAGCAGTTCTTC. It is translated as CASSQDHLGHSYNEQFF. This sequence joins TRBV4-3 and TRBJ2-1, with D maybe TRBD1 (5 bases). Germline-derived CDR1 and CDR2 are LGHNA and YSLEER. Trimming left V 0 bases short and J 3 bases short, with 15 bases between. The CDR3 is 17 residues long.

V gene TRBV20-1 combines with J gene TRBJ2-1; TRBD2 aligns across 13 bases. The CDR3 totals 17 residues. In germline, CDR1 is DFQATT, CDR2 SNEGSKA (reference sequence). Unmatched junction bases numbered 8, after V lost 3 bases and J lost 3 bases. The CDR3 DNA reads as TGCAGTGCTAGTGAGGGACTAGCGGGGTTTATCTACAATGAGCAGTTCTTC. The encoded protein is CSASEGLAGFIYNEQFF.

DNA for the CDR3: TGTGCCAGCAGCTTAGAGGGTGTTGCGGGAGGATCCTACGAGCAGTACTTC. It yields the protein CASSLEGVAGGSYEQYF. The chain links TRBV7-2 to TRBJ2-7; 8 bases line up with TRBD2. There are 17 residues in the CDR3. J was trimmed by 1 base and V by 1 base; bases with no gene match: 9. Germline CDR1 and CDR2: SGHTA and FQGNSA.